Detailed here is one TCR beta chain. Per the original methods: Estimated nucleated cell counts came from reference gene primer amplification. Sequencing was performed with immunoSEQ multiplex PCR; in TCRdb, only in-frame clones are kept and a portion is missing. V, J and clone size are taken as reported in that table, and D and trimming were inferred from the DNA itself. This sample has 200,000 to 250,000 clones; 70% to 90% occur once, and the top ten carry 2.7%. This record comes from a study of blood T cell repertoires in COVID-19. Study at large: Researchers got acute and convalescent COVID-19 samples from the United States, Italy and Spain. The analysed material was cDNA or gDNA that came from T cells, B-cell-depleted T cells, or PBMCs.

The Seattle patients, enrolled during active infection, were followed longitudinally. The germline gives CDR1 SGDLS, CDR2 YYNGEE. CDR3 size: 15 residues. The ends were cut back, 0 bases at V and 1 base at J, with 11 bases in the middle. This clonotype was sampled from a man aged 25-40 years with COVID-19, enrolled during active disease. Sample: peripheral blood. The rearrangement links TRBV9 to TRBJ2-7, with D possibly TRBD2 on 6 matching bases. CDR3 coding DNA: TGTGCCAGCAGCGTAGGGGGCGGAGGGTCCTACGAGCAGTACTTC. It specifies CASSVGGGGSYEQYF.